What follows are 21 T cell receptor beta chains derived from one specimen sequenced in a study of blood T cells in healthy people across ages. For the second PCR, which ran for 7 to 11 cycles, a sample-barcoded 5' primer and a J-beta primer mix were used. One entry per CDR3 protein results from TCRdb running MiXCR on the 5' RACE reads. The sample holds about 760,000 distinct CDR3 sequences, about 61% seen once. The sequenced sample was blood. All receptors come from a man aged 40-50 years in good health.

The chain employs TRBV27 and TRBJ2-5; D may be TRBD2 (5 bases). There are 14 residues in the CDR3. The germline V gene has CDR1 MNHEY and CDR2 SMNVEV (reference sequence). Trimming stripped 5 bases from V and 11 bases from J, with 21 bases between. CDR3 residues: CASSQQLLAYEQYF. Here the CDR3 DNA reads TGTGCCAGCAGTCAACAACTCCTAGCTTATGAGCAGTACTTC.

The J gene is TRBJ2-1, the V gene TRBV5-1; possible D gene TRBD2, 7 bases. Matching the DNA end better, TRBJ2-7 makes the J call doubtful. Germline V gene sequence: CDR1 SGHRS, CDR2 YFSETQ. The CDR3 contains 15 residues. The CDR3 coding sequence is TGCGCCAGCACCCTTGGGGGGGCCTCCTACAATGAGCAGTACTTC. Protein product: CASTLGGASYNEQYF.

This clonotype was seen a few times. The V call is TRBV20-1, the J call TRBJ2-7, with TRBD2 matching over 10 bases. This CDR3 region has 16 residues. Trimming at V came to 5 bases and at J to 3 bases, leaving 13 bases not matched to a gene. Per germline, CDR1 DFQATT and CDR2 SNEGSKA (reference sequence). CDR3: CSAHDEAGGPYYEQYF. The CDR3 DNA reads TGCAGTGCTCATGACGAAGCGGGAGGGCCTTACTACGAGCAGTACTTC.

V gene TRBV12-3 or TRBV12-4 combines with J gene TRBJ1-2; weak D call: TRBD1 (5 bases). This CDR3 is 12 amino acids long. V shed 5 bases and J shed 8 bases, with 12 bases lying between them. The CDR3 loop reads CASSLDSLGYTF. The CDR3 DNA reads TGTGCCAGCAGTCTAGACAGTCTAGGCTACACCTTC.

This clonotype has more than one count but fewer than ten. The rearrangement joins TRBV4-3 to TRBJ2-5; D possibly uses TRBD1 or TRBD2 (5 bases each). The ends were cut back, 1 base at V and 4 bases at J, with 13 bases in the middle. The CDR3 spans 15 residues. In germline, CDR1 is LGHNA, CDR2 YSLEER. CDR3 nucleotide sequence: TGCGCCAGCAGCCAAGCATCGGGGCAGCTAGAGACCCAGTACTTC. Protein: CASSQASGQLETQYF.

This clonotype came up a few times. This rearrangement joins TRBV7-2 to TRBJ2-3; the match to TRBD2 covers 12 bases. V shed 5 bases and J 0 bases; nucleotides not matched to a gene: 3. The CDR3 has 16 amino acids. The germline V gene encodes CDR1 SGHTA and CDR2 FQGNSA. The CDR3 DNA follows: TGTGCCAGCAGCATAGGACTAGCGGGGAGCACAGATACGCAGTATTTT. Amino acid sequence: CASSIGLAGSTDTQYF.

This clonotype was picked up a small number of times. The V call is TRBV7-2, the J call TRBJ2-1; D is ambiguous. The CDR3 totals 13 residues. Trimming cost V 5 bases and J 6 bases, with 11 bases left between them. The germline gives CDR1 SGHTA, CDR2 FQGNSA. The CDR3 spells CASSQPGLNEQFF. The CDR3 coding sequence is TGTGCCAGCAGCCAACCCGGCCTCAATGAGCAGTTCTTC.

This sequence joins TRBV15 and TRBJ2-3; tentatively, D is TRBD2 (5 bases). Germline CDR1 and CDR2: LNHNV and YYDKDF (reference sequence). The CDR3 covers 16 residues. The ends were cut back, 9 bases at V and 2 bases at J, with 21 bases in the middle. The CDR3 protein is CATTPDFMKSTDTQYF. The CDR3 DNA sequence: TGTGCCACTACGCCGGACTTTATGAAATCCACAGATACGCAGTATTTT.

This sequence joins TRBV29-1 and TRBJ2-1; the match to TRBD1 covers 8 bases. V lost 7 bases and J lost 8; bases outside the gene matches: 4. This CDR3 contains 11 residues. CDR1 and CDR2 (germline): SQVTM, ANQGSEA. The CDR3 protein is CSGTGFDEQFF. CDR3 sequence (DNA): TGCAGCGGGACAGGGTTCGATGAGCAGTTCTTC.

This clonotype was seen a single time. V and J are TRBV7-8 and TRBJ1-5; D remains unclear. CDR1 and CDR2 from the germline V gene are SGHVS and FQNEAQ. V was cut by 5 bases and J by 5 bases, with 22 bases left in between. The CDR3 sequence is 17 residues long. CDR3 nucleotides: TGTGCCAGCAGCCCAGATCTAACCGGGCAACGAGATCAGCCCCAGCATTTT. It is translated as CASSPDLTGQRDQPQHF.

The chain employs TRBV5-1 and TRBJ2-7; D is unresolved. The CDR3 runs 12 residues. The ends were cut back, 0 bases at V and 7 bases at J, with 8 bases in the middle. Germline V gives CDR1 SGHRS, CDR2 YFSETQ. CDR3 DNA sequence: TGCGCCAGCAGCTTGGCCCCTGTGGAGCAGTACTTC. Translation: CASSLAPVEQYF.

The chain combines TRBV7-9 with TRBJ2-5, with 10 bases identical to TRBD1. Germline trimming cut 5 bases from V and 5 bases from J; bases unmatched to any gene: 11. Germline CDR1 is SEHNR and CDR2 is FQNEAQ (reference sequence). This CDR3 has 16 amino acids. The CDR3 region has the DNA TGTGCCAGCAGCCAAACCCGGGACAGGGGCTGGGAGACCCAGTACTTC. It yields the protein CASSQTRDRGWETQYF.

This sequence joins TRBV11-3 and TRBJ2-7, with 9 bases identical to TRBD2. CDR1 is SGHNT and CDR2 is YENEEA in the germline V gene. CDR3 size: 14 residues. The V gene end was trimmed by 6 bases and the J gene end by 7 bases; junction bases not matched to a gene: 10. The CDR3 sequence is CASRGEREDREQYF. Here the CDR3 DNA reads TGTGCCAGCAGAGGGGAGCGGGAGGATCGTGAGCAGTACTTC.

The table lists this clonotype with a count of one. CDR3 DNA: TGTGCCAGCAGCTTAGACCGGGAGCCCTACAATGAGCAGTTCTTC. Protein sequence: CASSLDREPYNEQFF. The chain has TRBV7-8 and TRBJ2-1, with D perhaps TRBD2 (6 bases). V lost 1 base, J lost 2 bases, and 9 bases lay in between. The germline CDR1 and CDR2 sequences are SGHVS and FQNEAQ. The CDR3 covers 15 residues.

There are many counts of this clonotype. The rearrangement joins TRBV7-8 to TRBJ2-7, with 11 nucleotides matching TRBD2. Germline CDR1 SGHVS, CDR2 FQNEAQ. V gave up 5 bases and J gave up 8 bases; unmatched junction bases: 8. The CDR3 runs to 14 residues. The chain's CDR3 is CASSISGRASKQYF. For the CDR3, the DNA is TGTGCCAGCAGCATTAGCGGGAGGGCCTCAAAGCAGTACTTC. Combining the CDR3 with reference TRBV7-8 and TRBJ2-7 gives the whole variable domain GAGVSQSPRYKVAKRGQDVALRCDPISGHVSLFWYQQALGQGPEFLTYFQNEAQLDKSGLPSDRFFAERPEGSVSTLKIQRTQQEDSAVYLCASSISGRASKQYFGPGTRLTVT.

This chain uses TRBV7-2 with TRBJ2-1, with D perhaps matching TRBD1 (6 bases). CDR1 is SGHTA, CDR2 FQGNSA, per germline. This CDR3 comprises 16 residues. With 3 bases removed from V and 8 bases from J, the gap between germline ends came to 20 bases. Here the CDR3 reads CASSFSIARGSDEQFF. CDR3 sequence (DNA): TGTGCCAGCAGCTTTAGTATTGCTAGGGGGAGCGATGAGCAGTTCTTC.

At least ten counts were recorded for this clonotype. J is TRBJ2-3 and V is TRBV11-2; weak D call: TRBD1 (6 bases). Trimming left V 5 bases short and J 0 bases short, with 15 bases between. Germline V gene sequence: CDR1 SGHAT, CDR2 FQNNGV. The CDR3 totals 16 residues. The CDR3 protein is CASSPWGQTSTDTQYF. CDR3 nucleotides: TGTGCCAGCAGCCCTTGGGGGCAGACGAGCACAGATACGCAGTATTTT.

There are a few counts of this clonotype. The gene calls are TRBV10-3 and TRBJ1-6; D remains ambiguous. Germline V lookup: CDR1 ENHRY, CDR2 SYGVKD. This CDR3 is 15 amino acids long. The germline V and J ends were trimmed by 3 bases and 7 bases, with 13 bases remaining between them. CDR3 nucleotides: TGTGCCATCAGTGAAAGTAAAGGCGGAAATTCACCCCTCCACTTT. Amino acids: CAISESKGGNSPLHF.

This chain uses TRBV5-1 with TRBJ1-1; D unclear. This CDR3 spans 16 amino acids. V gave up 0 bases and J gave up 2 bases, with 14 bases separating them. Germline V lookup: CDR1 SGHRS, CDR2 YFSETQ. In nucleotides, the CDR3 is TGCGCCAGCAGCTTGGGGGTGGGTACGGTAAACACTGAAGCTTTCTTT. It yields the protein CASSLGVGTVNTEAFF.

This clonotype was seen only a few times. The CDR3 reads CSASLGSETQYF. CDR3 nucleotides: TGCAGTGCGTCCTTGGGATCCGAGACCCAGTACTTC. V and J are TRBV20-1 and TRBJ2-5; D ambiguous. Germline CDR1 reads DFQATT; CDR2 reads SNEGSKA (reference sequence). V dropped 6 bases and J dropped 5 bases, with 13 bases sitting between them. The length of the CDR3 is 12 residues.

This clonotype has only a few counts. The J gene is TRBJ1-4, the V gene TRBV11-3; 9 bases are shared with TRBD1. This CDR3 contains 14 residues. With V trimmed by 4 bases and J by 8 bases, 5 bases remained unmatched. Germline V gives CDR1 SGHNT, CDR2 YENEEA. The CDR3 loop is CASSWGQGREKLFF. CDR3 DNA sequence: TGTGCCAGCAGCTGGGGACAGGGTCGGGAAAAACTGTTTTTT.